Given below is one T cell receptor beta chain in context. Its antigen is unidentified. The record originates from a study of response to subunit inactivated influenza vaccine. Overall study results and limits: Authors suggested that a seasonal influenza vaccination recruits few new T cells each time.

Looked up from germline, CDR1 is SGHTA and CDR2 is FQGNSA. The germline V and J ends were trimmed by 5 bases and 2 bases, with 21 bases remaining between them. The CDR3 extends over 17 amino acids. TCRdb called the RT-PCR reads again in MiXCR, with one record for every CDR3 protein. The repertoire holds hundreds of thousands of distinct CDR3 sequences, with 13% as singletons. The receptor was isolated from a man aged 45-65 years who received an inactivated influenza vaccine. This sample comprised PBMCs from blood, obtained 40 to 50 days after vaccination. The chain employs TRBV7-2 and TRBJ2-5; D is undetermined. The CDR3 sequence: CASSARRPWVEQETQYF. Here the CDR3 DNA reads TGTGCCAGCAGCGCACGCCGACCGTGGGTAGAGCAAGAGACCCAGTACTTC.